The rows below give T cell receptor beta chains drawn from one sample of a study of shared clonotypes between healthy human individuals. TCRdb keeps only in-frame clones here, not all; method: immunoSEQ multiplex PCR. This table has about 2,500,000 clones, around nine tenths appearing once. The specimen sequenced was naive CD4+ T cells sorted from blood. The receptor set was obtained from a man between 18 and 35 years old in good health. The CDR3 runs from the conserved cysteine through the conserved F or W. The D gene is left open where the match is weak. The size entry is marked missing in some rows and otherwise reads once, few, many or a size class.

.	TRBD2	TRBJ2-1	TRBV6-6	TGTGCCAGCAGTGCGGGACTAGCGGGAGGGGAGAATGAGCAGTTCTTC	CASSAGLAGGENEQFF
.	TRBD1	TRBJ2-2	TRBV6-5	TGTGCCAGCAGTTACCGGGACAGCAACACCGGGGAGCTGTTTTTT	CASSYRDSNTGELFF
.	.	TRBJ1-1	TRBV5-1	TGCGCCAGCAGCTTGGATGGGGTAGACACTGAAGCTTTCTTT	CASSLDGVDTEAFF
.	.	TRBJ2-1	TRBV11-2	TGTGCCAGCAGCTCCGTAGGGTCCGTAAGGGGAAATGAGCAGTTCTTC	CASSSVGSVRGNEQFF
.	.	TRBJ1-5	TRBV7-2	TGTGCCAGCAGCCGCGGCGGTGGGAATCAGCCCCAGCATTTT	CASSRGGGNQPQHF
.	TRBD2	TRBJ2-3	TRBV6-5	TGTGCCAGCAGTCAGCGACTAGCTACAGATACGCAGTATTTT	CASSQRLATDTQYF
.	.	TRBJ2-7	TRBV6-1	TGTGCCAGCAGCAACAGAGATGGCTACGAGCAGTACTTC	CASSNRDGYEQYF
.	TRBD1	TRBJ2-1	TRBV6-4	TGTGCCAGCAGTGACCGGGGACAGAGCTACAATGAGCAGTTCTTC	CASSDRGQSYNEQFF
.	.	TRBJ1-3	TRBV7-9	TGTGCCAGCAGCTTATGGAAAGGGGGGTCTGGAAACACCATATATTTT	CASSLWKGGSGNTIYF
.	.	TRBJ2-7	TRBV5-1	TGCGCCAGCAGCCAGGGGCCCCAGGACGAGCAGTACTTC	CASSQGPQDEQYF
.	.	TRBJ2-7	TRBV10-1	TGCGCCAGCAGTGAGACGGGAGCGGGCGCCTACGAGCAGTACTTC	CASSETGAGAYEQYF
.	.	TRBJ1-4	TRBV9	TGTGCCAGCAGCGTTCAGGGTTATAATGAAAAACTGTTTTTT	CASSVQGYNEKLFF
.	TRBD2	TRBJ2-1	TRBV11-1	TGTGCCAGCAGCTTAAGAGCGGGGGGGTCGGGGAATGAGCAGTTCTTC	CASSLRAGGSGNEQFF
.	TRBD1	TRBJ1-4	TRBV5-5	TGTGCCAGCAGCTTGCGGCCAGGGGGGGAAAAACTGTTTTTT	CASSLRPGGEKLFF
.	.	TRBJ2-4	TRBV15	TGTGCCACCAGCGCCTCTTCCAGGGGATTGGACATTCAGTACTTC	CATSASSRGLDIQYF
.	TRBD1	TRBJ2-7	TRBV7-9	TGTGCCAGCAGCCAGGGGGCGGCTTCGGGACAGCGGATACCCTACGAGCAGTACTTC	CASSQGAASGQRIPYEQYF
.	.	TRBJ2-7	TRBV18	TGTGCCAGCTCCCCGCCGGGGTACGGGTCCTACGAGCAGTACTTC	CASSPPGYGSYEQYF
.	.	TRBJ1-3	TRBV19	TGTGCCAGTATTGACGGCTCTGGAAACACCATATATTTT	CASIDGSGNTIYF
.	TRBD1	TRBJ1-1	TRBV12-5	TGTGCTAGTGGTTTGGTACAGGGGAACCAGGCTGAAGCTTTCTTT	CASGLVQGNQAEAFF
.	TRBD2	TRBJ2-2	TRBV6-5	TGTGCCAGCAGTAGCGGACTAGCGGGGGGCGGGGAGCTGTTTTTT	CASSSGLAGGGELFF
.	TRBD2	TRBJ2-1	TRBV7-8	TGTGCCAGCAGCTTCGGACTAGCGGGGTACAATGAGCAGTTCTTC	CASSFGLAGYNEQFF
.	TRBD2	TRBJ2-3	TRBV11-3	TGTGCCAGCAGCTTAGATGGAGCGGGGGGAAGCACAGATACGCAGTATTTT	CASSLDGAGGSTDTQYF
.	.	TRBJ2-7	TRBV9	TGTGCCAGCCAACCCGGGACCGAACCTTACGAGCAGTACTTC	CASQPGTEPYEQYF
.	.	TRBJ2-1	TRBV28	TGTGCCAGCAGTTTATCTCCTGGATACAATGAGCAGTTCTTC	CASSLSPGYNEQFF
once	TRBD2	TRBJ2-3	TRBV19	TGTGCCAGTAGTATAGGGATAGCGGGGGGGACAGATACGCAGTATTTT	CASSIGIAGGTDTQYF
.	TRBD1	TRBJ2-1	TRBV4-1	TGCGCCAGCAGTCGGGGACAGGGGAGCGGGAATGAGCAGTTCTTC	CASSRGQGSGNEQFF
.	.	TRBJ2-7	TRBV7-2	TGTGCCAGCAGCTTCCGGGAGCGAGCCGGGGAGCAGTACTTC	CASSFRERAGEQYF
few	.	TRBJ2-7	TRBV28	TGTGCCAGCAGTTTAAGGGGTTACGAGCAGTACTTC	CASSLRGYEQYF
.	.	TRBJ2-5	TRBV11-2	TGTGCCAGCAGCTACAGATTTGACGGCTTCGAGACCCAGTACTTC	CASSYRFDGFETQYF
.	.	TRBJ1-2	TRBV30	TGTGCCTGGGGCGATCGGAGGGAGTATGGCTACACCTTC	CAWGDRREYGYTF
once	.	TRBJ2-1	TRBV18	TGTGCCAGCTCACCCCTACGGGGAAGCTCCTACAATGAGCAGTTCTTC	CASSPLRGSSYNEQFF